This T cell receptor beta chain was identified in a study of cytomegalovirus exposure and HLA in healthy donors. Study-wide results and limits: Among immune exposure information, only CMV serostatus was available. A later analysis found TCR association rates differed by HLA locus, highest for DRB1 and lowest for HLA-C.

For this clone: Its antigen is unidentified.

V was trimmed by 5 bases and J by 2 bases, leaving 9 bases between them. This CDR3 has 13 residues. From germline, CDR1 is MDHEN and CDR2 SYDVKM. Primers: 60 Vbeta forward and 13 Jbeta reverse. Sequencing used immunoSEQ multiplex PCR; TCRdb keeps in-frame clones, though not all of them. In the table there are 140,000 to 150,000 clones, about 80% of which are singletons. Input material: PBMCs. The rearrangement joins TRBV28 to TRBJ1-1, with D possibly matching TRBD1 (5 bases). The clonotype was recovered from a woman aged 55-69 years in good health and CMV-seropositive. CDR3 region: CASSLDSNTEAFF. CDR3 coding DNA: TGTGCCAGCAGTCTAGACAGTAACACTGAAGCTTTCTTT.